This is a list of T cell receptor beta chains from one sample in a study of blood T cell repertoires in COVID-19. The assay was immunoSEQ multiplex PCR, and TCRdb's table has in-frame clones only and misses some. The sample lists about 170,000 clones, 65% to 90% occurring once. The sequencing input was peripheral blood. The source of these receptors is a woman aged 40 to 49 with COVID-19, enrolled during active disease. The CDR3 runs from the conserved cysteine through the conserved F or W. A D gene is named only where the DNA matches it firmly. The size entry is marked missing in some rows and otherwise reads once, few, many or a size class.

v_call	d_call	clone_size	j_call	cdr3_aa	cdr3_nt
TRBV4-2	NA	NA	TRBJ2-2	CASSQLARTGELFF	TGTGCCAGCAGCCAGCTAGCGCGGACCGGGGAGCTGTTTTTT
TRBV6-5	TRBD1	NA	TRBJ2-1	CASRRAQGAAGEQFF	TGTGCCAGCAGAAGGGCGCAGGGGGCGGCGGGTGAGCAGTTCTTC
TRBV24-1	NA	few	TRBJ2-1	CATSGRGGNEQFF	TGTGCCACAAGCGGAAGGGGGGGCAATGAGCAGTTCTTC
TRBV10-1	NA	NA	TRBJ1-4	CAAVGDEKLFF	TGCGCCGCCGTGGGAGATGAAAAACTGTTTTTT
TRBV7-9	NA	NA	TRBJ1-2	CASSLGSVTYGYTF	TGTGCCAGCAGCTTAGGTTCAGTAACCTATGGCTACACCTTC
TRBV30	NA	NA	TRBJ2-3	CACWLGGADTQYF	TGTGCCTGTTGGCTGGGAGGCGCAGATACGCAGTATTTT
TRBV7-9	TRBD1	NA	TRBJ2-1	CASSFTGTGLPGQFF	TGTGCCAGCAGCTTTACCGGGACAGGGCTCCCGGGGCAGTTCTTC
TRBV28	TRBD2	NA	TRBJ2-1	CASSQAGARVNEQFF	TGTGCCAGCAGCCAGGCGGGAGCCAGGGTAAATGAGCAGTTCTTC
TRBV5-1	NA	NA	TRBJ1-2	CASSHLGGNYGYTF	TGCGCCAGCAGCCATCTTGGGGGGAACTATGGCTACACCTTC
TRBV7-9	TRBD2	NA	TRBJ2-7	CASGAGAYEQYF	TGTGCCAGCGGAGCGGGAGCCTACGAGCAGTACTTC
TRBV30	NA	NA	TRBJ1-2	CAWSVGEWGLRGYTF	TGTGCCTGGAGTGTAGGGGAGTGGGGGCTACGTGGCTACACCTTC
TRBV11-2	NA	NA	TRBJ1-6	CASSLVPTAPGGNSPLHF	TGTGCCAGCAGCTTAGTTCCCACCGCTCCGGGGGGGAATTCACCCCTCCACTTT
TRBV28	TRBD1	few	TRBJ2-3	CASTLTGGADTQYF	TGTGCCAGCACCTTGACAGGGGGCGCAGATACGCAGTATTTT
TRBV6-5	NA	few	TRBJ1-1	CATHRESDTEAFF	TGTGCCACCCACAGGGAATCGGACACTGAAGCTTTCTTT
TRBV6-5	NA	NA	TRBJ1-5	CASSLLGGDQPQHF	TGTGCCAGCAGTTTGCTCGGGGGGGATCAGCCCCAGCATTTT
TRBV11-3	TRBD2	NA	TRBJ2-1	CASSLVSLAGSHEQFF	TGTGCCAGCAGCTTAGTAAGTCTAGCGGGGTCTCATGAGCAGTTCTTC
TRBV30	NA	NA	TRBJ2-2	CAWSSNGELFF	TGTGCCTGGAGTTCCAACGGGGAGCTGTTTTTT
TRBV20-1	NA	NA	TRBJ2-1	CSASLRTRIYNEQFF	TGCAGTGCTAGTCTCCGGACACGAATCTACAATGAGCAGTTCTTC